The 18 T cell receptor beta chains below were found in one sample sequenced in a study of T-cell reconstitution after alpha-beta-depleted transplantation in children. The TCRbeta library was prepared with unique molecular identifiers. TCRdb passed the PCR reads through MiXCR, listing each CDR3 protein once. Among around 580,000 distinct CDR3 sequences listed, 23% were seen once. The source was PBMCs, mostly from graft donor cells, collected 360 days after TCRalphabeta/CD19-depleted stem cell transplant. These receptors were taken from a boy in the first two years of life who had a stem cell transplant for acute myeloid leukemia, so the T cells may come from the graft donor.

The V gene is TRBV6-5, the J gene TRBJ2-1; D is undetermined. V lost 3 bases to trimming and J lost 4 bases, with 10 bases between them. Germline CDR1 is MNHEY and CDR2 is SVGAGI. This CDR3 is 14 amino acids long. The CDR3 DNA is TGTGCCAGCAGTTATCAAACAGAGTACAATGAGCAGTTCTTC. Encoded protein: CASSYQTEYNEQFF.

This clonotype was counted at least ten times. The gene calls are TRBV6-5 and TRBJ1-5; no reliable D call. This CDR3 spans 13 amino acids. The germline V gene encodes CDR1 MNHEY and CDR2 SVGAGI. The V and J ends lost 6 bases and 0 bases respectively, with 6 bases between them. Here the CDR3 DNA reads TGTGCCAGCAGCCAGTATAGCAATCAGCCCCAGCATTTT. Its protein is CASSQYSNQPQHF.

This clonotype was observed at least ten times. This rearrangement joins TRBV6-4 to TRBJ2-1; 8 bases agree with TRBD2. This CDR3 has 15 residues. V dropped 3 bases and J dropped 2; count of bases not matched to a gene: 3. The V gene's germline CDR1 is MRHNA and CDR2 SNTAGT. CDR3 sequence: CASSERGATYNEQFF. The CDR3 nucleotides read TGTGCCAGCAGTGAGCGGGGGGCAACCTACAATGAGCAGTTCTTC.

There are many counts of this clonotype. The chain combines TRBV11-3 with TRBJ2-3; maybe TRBD2 (6 bases). This CDR3 contains 15 residues. V was shortened by 1 base and J by 0 bases, with 8 bases between the two germline ends. In germline, CDR1 is SGHNT, CDR2 YENEEA. CDR3 sequence reads: CASSLGLESTDTQYF. CDR3 DNA: TGTGCCAGCAGCTTAGGACTAGAAAGCACAGATACGCAGTATTTT.

The gene calls are TRBV5-1 and TRBJ1-1; possibly TRBD1 for D (5 bases). Trimming stripped 2 bases from V and 4 bases from J, with 12 bases between. Germline V CDR1 and CDR2: SGHRS, YFSETQ. This CDR3 has 14 amino acids. The CDR3 region is CASSFGPGSTEAFF. CDR3 bases: TGCGCCAGCAGCTTCGGTCCAGGGAGCACTGAAGCTTTCTTT.

The chain links TRBV5-1 to TRBJ1-6, with D perhaps matching TRBD1 (6 bases). CDR1 and CDR2 (germline): SGHRS, YFSETQ. The CDR3 has 14 residues. Between the trimmed V and J ends, which lost 6 bases and 14 bases, there was a span of 21 bases. The CDR3 DNA reads as TGCGCCAGCACCCCCGGGACACACCCTTCGGCCCTCCACTTT. It specifies CASTPGTHPSALHF. Full variable domain (rest looked up from reference TRBV5-1 and TRBJ1-6): KAGVTQTPRYLIKTRGQQVTLSCSPISGHRSVSWYQQTPGQGLQFLFEYFSETQRNKGNFPGRFSGRQFSNSRSEMNVSTLELGDSALYLCASTPGTHPSALHFGNGTRLTVT.

This clonotype was counted only a few times. This chain connects TRBV20-1 to TRBJ2-2; possible D gene TRBD2, 6 bases. V was clipped by 2 bases and J by 5 bases, with 18 bases between them. The CDR3 spans 16 residues. Germline assignment: CDR1 DFQATT and CDR2 SNEGSKA (reference sequence). CDR3 bases: TGCAGTGCTAGAACAAAGAGGGGAGGCGGGACCGGGGAGCTGTTTTTT. As protein: CSARTKRGGGTGELFF.

This clonotype was recorded at least ten times. The V gene is TRBV10-3, the J gene TRBJ2-1, with no clear D. Germline V CDR1 and CDR2: ENHRY, SYGVKD. Trimming left V 8 bases short and J 0 bases short, with 14 bases between. The CDR3 covers 15 residues. The CDR3 here is CAIAEWEVSYNEQFF. The CDR3 DNA sequence: TGTGCCATCGCAGAATGGGAAGTCTCCTACAATGAGCAGTTCTTC.

The chain couples TRBV10-2 to TRBJ2-7; tentatively, D is TRBD1 (6 bases). Germline lookup yields CDR1 WSHSY and CDR2 SAAADI. Trimming shortened V by 6 bases and J by 6 bases, and 21 bases separated the two germline ends. The CDR3 spans 15 residues. The CDR3, as DNA: TGCGCCAGCAGCGCCTCGTGGGGGCAGCTCAGCGAGCAGTACGTC. Encoded protein: CASSASWGQLSEQYV.

This clonotype was recorded many times. The chain employs TRBV20-1 and TRBJ1-1; no reliable D call. Looked up from germline, CDR1 is DFQATT and CDR2 is SNEGSKA (reference sequence). Trimming pared 0 bases from V and 2 bases from J, leaving 13 bases between. This CDR3 contains 15 residues. The CDR3 nucleotides are TGCAGTGCTAGAGATCGACGAGACTTTAACACTGAAGCTTTCTTT. Its translation: CSARDRRDFNTEAFF.

This clonotype was recorded at least ten times. The rearrangement links TRBV12-3 or TRBV12-4 to TRBJ1-4; 9 positions agree with TRBD1. After removal of 6 bases from V and 10 bases from J, the junction contained 6 bases not matched to a gene. This CDR3 has 13 residues. The CDR3 DNA sequence: TGTGCCAGCAGGAAAGACAGGGGGATAAAACTGTTTTTT. As protein: CASRKDRGIKLFF.

This clonotype was detected only a few times. The chain employs TRBV29-1 and TRBJ1-2, with D perhaps TRBD1 (6 bases). The CDR3 runs 13 residues. V was shortened by 7 bases and J by 2 bases, with 14 bases between the two germline ends. Germline V gene lookup returns CDR1 SQVTM and CDR2 ANQGSEA. The CDR3 is CSAGKDRNYGYTF. CDR3 nucleotide sequence: TGCAGCGCTGGGAAGGACAGAAACTATGGCTACACCTTC.

This clonotype has ten or more counts. The gene calls are TRBV12-3 or TRBV12-4 and TRBJ1-5, with D possibly TRBD1 on 6 matching bases. This CDR3 is built from 15 residues. Trimming took off 5 bases at V and 3 bases at J, with 14 bases between the two ends. Written as DNA, the CDR3 is TGTGCCAGCAGTCCACCCGACAGGCCCAATCAGCCCCAGCATTTT. This translates into CASSPPDRPNQPQHF.

V is TRBV27 and J is TRBJ2-1, with D uncertain. Germline CDR1 MNHEY, CDR2 SMNVEV (reference sequence). The CDR3 covers 13 residues. Trimming removed 7 bases from V and 7 bases from J, with 14 bases in between. CDR3 in amino acids: CASNGRTSNEQFF. CDR3 in DNA: TGTGCCAGCAACGGTAGAACCAGTAATGAGCAGTTCTTC.

The table lists this clonotype with a few counts. This chain connects TRBV12-3 or TRBV12-4 to TRBJ2-7; 7 positions match TRBD1. V gave up 3 bases and J gave up 3 bases; unmatched junction bases: 2. This CDR3 has 13 residues. CDR3 coding DNA: TGTGCCAGCAGTTTTGGACAGGACTACGAGCAGTACGTC. Translation gives CASSFGQDYEQYV.

The CDR3 nucleotides read TGCAGTGCTAGCGTTACAGGGGAAAATTCACCCCTCCACTTT. It specifies CSASVTGENSPLHF. The chain joins TRBV20-1 to TRBJ1-6; TRBD1 agrees at 7 bases. CDR1 and CDR2 (germline): DFQATT, SNEGSKA (reference sequence). CDR3 size: 14 residues. Germline trimming cut 3 bases from V and 7 bases from J; bases unmatched to any gene: 6.

V usage is TRBV9 and J usage is TRBJ2-7, with D perhaps matching TRBD2 (6 bases). The V gene lost 4 bases and the J gene lost 5 bases, with 22 bases spanning the gap. Germline lookup yields CDR1 SGDLS and CDR2 YYNGEE. The CDR3 consists of 16 residues. The CDR3 protein is CASSRGFGGSRDEQYF. The CDR3 region has the DNA TGTGCCAGCAGCCGAGGATTTGGGGGGAGTCGAGACGAGCAGTACTTC.

The rearrangement joins TRBV11-2 to TRBJ1-5; D ambiguous. From germline, CDR1 is SGHAT and CDR2 FQNNGV. Trimming took off 6 bases at V and 5 bases at J, with 11 bases between the two ends. The CDR3 runs to 13 residues. The CDR3 spells CASSSDGYQPQHF. The CDR3 coding sequence is TGTGCCAGCAGTTCGGACGGATATCAGCCCCAGCATTTT.